The source of this TCR beta chain is a study of CXCR3-negative and CXCR3-positive naive CD8 T cells. The study made its TRB cDNA libraries by 5' RACE, adding UMI labels. TCRdb processed the 5' RACE reads again and assigns one entry to each CDR3 protein, with no DNA. The table for this sample gives 60,000 to 65,000 distinct CDR3 sequences. Study outcomes and limitations: CXCR3-negative naive cells had less hydrophobic TRB CDR3s than did CXCR3-positive naive cells. Memory cells showed distinct TRBV-TRBJ patterns, while the two naive subsets matched.

A word on this clonotype: The antigen is undetermined.

CDR3 length: 18 residues. The chain uses TRBV12-3 or TRBV12-4 and TRBJ2-3; TCRdb's D call of TRBD2 is untestable without DNA. Source material: naive CXCR3+ CD8+ T cells from blood. Subset specified: CD45RO-CCR7+CD27+CD95- naive CD8+ T cells expressing CXCR3 (TNR3+). The receptor comes from a human donor in good health. Some clones in this sample may be carry-over from other donors' samples. The CDR3 is CASSLAELGGVLGDTQYF.